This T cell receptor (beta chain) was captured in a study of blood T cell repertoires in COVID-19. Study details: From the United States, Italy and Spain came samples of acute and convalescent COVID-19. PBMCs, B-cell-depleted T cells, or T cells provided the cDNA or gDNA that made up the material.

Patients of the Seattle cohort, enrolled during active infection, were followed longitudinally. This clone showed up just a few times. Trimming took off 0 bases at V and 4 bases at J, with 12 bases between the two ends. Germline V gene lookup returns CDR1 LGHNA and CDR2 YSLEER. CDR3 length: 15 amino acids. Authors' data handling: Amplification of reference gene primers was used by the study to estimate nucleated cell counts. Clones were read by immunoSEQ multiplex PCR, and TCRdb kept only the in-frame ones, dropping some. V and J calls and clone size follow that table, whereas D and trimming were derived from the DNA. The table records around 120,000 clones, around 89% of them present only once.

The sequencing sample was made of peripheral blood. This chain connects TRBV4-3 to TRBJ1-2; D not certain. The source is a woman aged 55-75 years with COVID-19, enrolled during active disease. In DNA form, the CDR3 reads TGCGCCAGCAGCCAAGATCTCGCAGGCGCCTATGGCTACACCTTC. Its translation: CASSQDLAGAYGYTF.